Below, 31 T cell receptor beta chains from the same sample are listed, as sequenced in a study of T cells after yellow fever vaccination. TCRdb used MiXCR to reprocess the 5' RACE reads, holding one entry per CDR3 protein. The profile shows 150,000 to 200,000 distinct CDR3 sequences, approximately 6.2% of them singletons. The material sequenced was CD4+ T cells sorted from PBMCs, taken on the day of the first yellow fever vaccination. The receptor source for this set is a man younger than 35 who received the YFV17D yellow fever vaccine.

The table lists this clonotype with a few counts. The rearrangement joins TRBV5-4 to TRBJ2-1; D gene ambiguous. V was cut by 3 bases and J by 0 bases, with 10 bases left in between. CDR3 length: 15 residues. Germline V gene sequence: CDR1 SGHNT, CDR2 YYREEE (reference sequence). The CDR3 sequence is CASSYNLGSYNEQFF. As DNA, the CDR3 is TGTGCCAGCAGCTATAACTTAGGCTCCTACAATGAGCAGTTCTTC. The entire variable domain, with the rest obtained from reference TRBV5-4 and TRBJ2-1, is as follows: ETGVTQSPTHLIKTRGQQVTLRCSSQSGHNTVSWYQQALGQGPQFIFQYYREEENGRGNFPPRFSGLQFPNYSSELNVNALELDDSALYLCASSYNLGSYNEQFFGPGTRLTVL.

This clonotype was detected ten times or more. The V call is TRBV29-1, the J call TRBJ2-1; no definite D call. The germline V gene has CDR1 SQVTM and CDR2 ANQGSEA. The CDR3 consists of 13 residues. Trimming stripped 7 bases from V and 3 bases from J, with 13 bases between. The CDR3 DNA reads TGCAGCGGCTTTCTGCCCTACTACAATGAGCAGTTCTTC. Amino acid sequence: CSGFLPYYNEQFF.

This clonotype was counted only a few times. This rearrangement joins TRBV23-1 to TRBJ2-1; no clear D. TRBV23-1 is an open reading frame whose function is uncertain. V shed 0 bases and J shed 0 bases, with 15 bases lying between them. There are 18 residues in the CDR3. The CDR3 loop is CASSQSPSEAFSYNEQFF. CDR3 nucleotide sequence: TGCGCCAGCAGTCAATCGCCCTCGGAAGCGTTCTCCTACAATGAGCAGTTCTTC.

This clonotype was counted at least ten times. CDR3 in DNA: TGTGCCAGCAGCCAAGAAGAAGGTCACACAGATACGCAGTATTTT. It codes for CASSQEEGHTDTQYF. The rearrangement joins TRBV4-2 to TRBJ2-3; D unclear. V lost 0 bases and J lost 2, with 9 bases in between. This CDR3 contains 15 residues. Germline-derived CDR1 and CDR2 are LGHNA and YNFKEQ.

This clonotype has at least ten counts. In nucleotides, the CDR3 is TGTGCCAGCAGACCACTAGCGGGGCAAGAGACCCAGTACTTC. This encodes CASRPLAGQETQYF. V gene TRBV6-5 combines with J gene TRBJ2-5, with 10 bases aligning to TRBD2. This CDR3 has 14 amino acids. The germline gives CDR1 MNHEY, CDR2 SVGAGI. J was trimmed by 2 bases and V by 6 bases; bases with no gene match: 3.

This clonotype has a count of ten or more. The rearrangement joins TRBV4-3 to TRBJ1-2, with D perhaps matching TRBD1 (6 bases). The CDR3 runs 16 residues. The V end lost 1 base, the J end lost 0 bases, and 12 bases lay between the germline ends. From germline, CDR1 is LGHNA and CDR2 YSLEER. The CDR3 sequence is CASSQASGQTNYGYTF. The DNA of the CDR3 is TGCGCCAGCAGCCAAGCCTCTGGACAGACTAACTATGGCTACACCTTC.

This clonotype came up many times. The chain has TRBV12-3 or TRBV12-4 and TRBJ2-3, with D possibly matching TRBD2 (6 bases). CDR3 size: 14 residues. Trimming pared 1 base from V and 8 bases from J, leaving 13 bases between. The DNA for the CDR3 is TGTGCCAGCAGTTTAGGGGCCGCCGGGAGTACGCAGTATTTT. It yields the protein CASSLGAAGSTQYF.

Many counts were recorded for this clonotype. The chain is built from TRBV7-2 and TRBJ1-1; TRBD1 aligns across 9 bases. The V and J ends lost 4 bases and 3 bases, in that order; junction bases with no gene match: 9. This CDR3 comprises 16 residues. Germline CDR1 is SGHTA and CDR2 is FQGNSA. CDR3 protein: CASSSDRDRADTEAFF. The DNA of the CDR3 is TGTGCCAGCAGCTCGGATAGGGACAGGGCTGACACTGAAGCTTTCTTT.

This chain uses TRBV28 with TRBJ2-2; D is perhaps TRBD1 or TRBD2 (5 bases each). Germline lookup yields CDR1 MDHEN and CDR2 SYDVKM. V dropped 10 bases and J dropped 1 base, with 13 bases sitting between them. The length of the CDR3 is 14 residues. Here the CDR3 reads CATYGTVNTGELFF. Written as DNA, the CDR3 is TGTGCCACCTACGGGACGGTGAACACCGGGGAGCTGTTTTTT.

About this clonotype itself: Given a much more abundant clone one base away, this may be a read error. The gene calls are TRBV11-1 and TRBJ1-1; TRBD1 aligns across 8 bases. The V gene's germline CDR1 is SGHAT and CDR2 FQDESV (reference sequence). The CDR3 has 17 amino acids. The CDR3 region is CSSSYGSSGGLGTEAFF. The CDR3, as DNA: TGTTCCAGCAGCTACGGGTCGTCAGGGGGCTTGGGCACTGAAGCTTTCTTT.

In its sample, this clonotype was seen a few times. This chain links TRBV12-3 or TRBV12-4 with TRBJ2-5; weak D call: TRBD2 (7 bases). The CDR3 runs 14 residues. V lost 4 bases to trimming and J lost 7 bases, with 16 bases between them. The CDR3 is CASSWGGGIGTQYF. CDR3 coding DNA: TGTGCCAGCAGTTGGGGAGGGGGGATCGGGACCCAGTACTTC.

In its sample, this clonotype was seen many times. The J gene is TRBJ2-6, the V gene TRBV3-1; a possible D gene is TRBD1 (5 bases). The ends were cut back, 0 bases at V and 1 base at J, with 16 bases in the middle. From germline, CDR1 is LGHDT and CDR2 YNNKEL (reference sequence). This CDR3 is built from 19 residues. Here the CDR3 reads CASSQDSGLLGSGANVLTF. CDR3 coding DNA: TGTGCCAGCAGCCAAGATTCAGGGCTCCTGGGGTCTGGGGCCAACGTCCTGACTTTC.

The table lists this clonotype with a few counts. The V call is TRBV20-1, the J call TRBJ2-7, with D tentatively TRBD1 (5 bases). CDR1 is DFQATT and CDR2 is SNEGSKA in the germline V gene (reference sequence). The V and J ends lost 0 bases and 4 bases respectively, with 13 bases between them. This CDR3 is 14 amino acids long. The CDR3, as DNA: TGCAGTGCTAGAGACGACAGTAACACTTACGAGCAGTACGTC. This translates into CSARDDSNTYEQYV.

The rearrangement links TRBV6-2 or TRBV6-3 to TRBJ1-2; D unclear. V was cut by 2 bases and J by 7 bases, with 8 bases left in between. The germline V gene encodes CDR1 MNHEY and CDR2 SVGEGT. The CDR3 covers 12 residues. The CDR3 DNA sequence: TGTGCCAGCAGTTACCGGGGTCGTGGCTACACCTTC. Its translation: CASSYRGRGYTF.

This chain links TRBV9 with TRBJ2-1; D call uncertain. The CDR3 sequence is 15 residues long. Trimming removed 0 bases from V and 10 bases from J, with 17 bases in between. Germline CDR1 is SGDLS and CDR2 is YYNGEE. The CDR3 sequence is CASSVGGGHPSEQFF. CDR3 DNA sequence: TGTGCCAGCAGCGTAGGCGGCGGCCACCCCTCGGAGCAGTTCTTC.

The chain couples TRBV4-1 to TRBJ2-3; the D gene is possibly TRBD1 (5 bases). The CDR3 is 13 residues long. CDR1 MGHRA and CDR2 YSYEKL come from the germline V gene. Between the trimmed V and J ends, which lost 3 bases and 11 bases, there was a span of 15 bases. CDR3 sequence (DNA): TGCGCCAGCAGCCAGCAGGGTCTCGGCGGGCAGTATTTT. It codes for CASSQQGLGGQYF.

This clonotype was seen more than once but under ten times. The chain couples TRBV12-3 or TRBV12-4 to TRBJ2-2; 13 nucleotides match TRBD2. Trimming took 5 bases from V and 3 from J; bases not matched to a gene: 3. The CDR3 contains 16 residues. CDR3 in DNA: TGTGCCAGCAGTCAGGGACTAGCGGGGCACACCGGGGAGCTGTTTTTT. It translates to CASSQGLAGHTGELFF.

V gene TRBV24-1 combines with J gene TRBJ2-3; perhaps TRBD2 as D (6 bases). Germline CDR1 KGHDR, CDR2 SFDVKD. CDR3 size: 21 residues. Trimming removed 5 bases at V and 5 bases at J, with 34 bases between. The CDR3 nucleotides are TGTGCCACCAGTGCCAGGCGAGGGTTCCAAAGAAGGGAGGTTCGGAAAGATACGCAGTATTTT. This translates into CATSARRGFQRREVRKDTQYF.

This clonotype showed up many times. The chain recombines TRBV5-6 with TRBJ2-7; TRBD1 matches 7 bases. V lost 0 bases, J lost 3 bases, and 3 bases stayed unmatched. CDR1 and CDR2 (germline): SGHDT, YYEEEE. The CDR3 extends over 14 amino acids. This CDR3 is CASSLGGDSYEQYV. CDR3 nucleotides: TGTGCCAGCAGCTTGGGAGGGGACAGCTACGAGCAGTACGTC.

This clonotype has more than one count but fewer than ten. The CDR3 is CASSYSNLREAFF. CDR3 nucleotides: TGTGCCAGCAGTTACTCGAATCTCCGGGAAGCTTTCTTT. The chain carries TRBV6-5 and TRBJ1-1; D is unclear. The CDR3 spans 13 residues. V lost 0 bases and J 8 bases, leaving 10 bases between the germline ends. Germline-derived CDR1 and CDR2 are MNHEY and SVGAGI.

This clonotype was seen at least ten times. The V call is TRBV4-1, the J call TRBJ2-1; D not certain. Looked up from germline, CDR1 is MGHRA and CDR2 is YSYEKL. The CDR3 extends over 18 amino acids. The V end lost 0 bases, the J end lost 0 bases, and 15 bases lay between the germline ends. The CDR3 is CASSQDRSQTSSYNEQFF. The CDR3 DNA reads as TGCGCCAGCAGCCAAGATCGTTCCCAGACGAGCTCCTACAATGAGCAGTTCTTC.

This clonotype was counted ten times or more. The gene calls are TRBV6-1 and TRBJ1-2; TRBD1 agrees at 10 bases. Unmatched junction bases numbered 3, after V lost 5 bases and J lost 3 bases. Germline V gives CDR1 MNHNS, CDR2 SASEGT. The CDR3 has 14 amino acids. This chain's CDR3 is CASSRQGADYGYTF. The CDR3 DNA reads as TGTGCCAGCAGTCGACAGGGGGCGGACTATGGCTACACCTTC.

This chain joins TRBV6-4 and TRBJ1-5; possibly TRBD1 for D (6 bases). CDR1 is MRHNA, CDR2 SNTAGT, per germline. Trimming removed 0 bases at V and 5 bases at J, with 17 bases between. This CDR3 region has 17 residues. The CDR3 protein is CASSDSVVDRTHQPQHF. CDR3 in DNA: TGTGCCAGCAGTGACTCGGTCGTGGACAGAACCCATCAGCCCCAGCATTTT.

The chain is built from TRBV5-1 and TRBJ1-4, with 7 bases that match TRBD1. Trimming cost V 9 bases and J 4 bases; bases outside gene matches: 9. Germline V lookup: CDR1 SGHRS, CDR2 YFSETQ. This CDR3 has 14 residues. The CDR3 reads CATAPTGFNEKLFF. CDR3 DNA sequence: TGCGCCACGGCACCGACAGGGTTTAATGAAAAACTGTTTTTT.

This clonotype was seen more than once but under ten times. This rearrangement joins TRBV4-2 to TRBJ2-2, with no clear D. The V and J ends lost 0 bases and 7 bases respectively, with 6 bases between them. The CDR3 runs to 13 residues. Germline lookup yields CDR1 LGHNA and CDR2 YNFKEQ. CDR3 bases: TGTGCCAGCAGCCAAGATAGGGACGGGGAGCTGTTTTTT. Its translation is CASSQDRDGELFF.

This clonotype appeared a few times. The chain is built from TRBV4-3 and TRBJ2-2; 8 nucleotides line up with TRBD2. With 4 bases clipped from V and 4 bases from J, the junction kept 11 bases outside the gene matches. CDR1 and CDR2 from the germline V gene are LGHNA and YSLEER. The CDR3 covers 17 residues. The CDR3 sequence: CASSPAGAGAGTGELFF. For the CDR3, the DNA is TGCGCCAGCAGCCCGGCCGGAGCGGGGGCCGGCACCGGGGAGCTGTTTTTT.

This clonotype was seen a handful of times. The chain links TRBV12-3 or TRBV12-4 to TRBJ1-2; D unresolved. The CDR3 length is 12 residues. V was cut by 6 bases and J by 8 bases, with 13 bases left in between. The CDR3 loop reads CASRWVLGGYTF. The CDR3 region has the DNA TGTGCCAGCAGATGGGTATTAGGCGGCTACACCTTC.

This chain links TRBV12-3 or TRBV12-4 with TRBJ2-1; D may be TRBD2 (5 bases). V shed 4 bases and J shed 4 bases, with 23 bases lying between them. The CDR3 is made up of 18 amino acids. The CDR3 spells CASSSRNSPGNHYNEQFF. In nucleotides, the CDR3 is TGTGCCAGCAGTTCCCGGAACTCCCCGGGGAACCATTACAATGAGCAGTTCTTC.

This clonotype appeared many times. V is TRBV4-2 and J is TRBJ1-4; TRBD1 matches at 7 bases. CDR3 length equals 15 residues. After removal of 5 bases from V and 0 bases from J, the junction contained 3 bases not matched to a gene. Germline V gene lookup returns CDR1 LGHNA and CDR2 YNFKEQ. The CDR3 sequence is CASSAGGATNEKLFF. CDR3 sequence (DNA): TGTGCCAGCAGCGCAGGGGGTGCAACTAATGAAAAACTGTTTTTT.

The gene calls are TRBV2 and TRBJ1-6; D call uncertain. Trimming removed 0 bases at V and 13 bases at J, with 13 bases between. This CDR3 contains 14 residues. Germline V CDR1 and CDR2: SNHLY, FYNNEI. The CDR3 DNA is TGTGCCAGCAGTGAAGCGTCGTGGGCCCAGCCCCTCCACTTT. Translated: CASSEASWAQPLHF.

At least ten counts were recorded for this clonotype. CDR3 region: CASNYWGIAGSYNEQFF. CDR3 nucleotide sequence: TGTGCCAGCAACTACTGGGGGATAGCGGGATCCTACAATGAGCAGTTCTTC. V gene TRBV5-4 combines with J gene TRBJ2-1; 8 nucleotides line up with TRBD2. Unmatched junction bases numbered 12, after V lost 6 bases and J lost 1 base. From germline, CDR1 is SGHNT and CDR2 YYREEE (reference sequence). The CDR3 runs to 17 residues.